This T cell receptor beta chain came from a study of cytomegalovirus exposure and HLA in healthy donors. The CDR3 has 17 amino acids. Germline V CDR1 and CDR2: SGHRS, YFSETQ. Trimming took 2 bases from V and 7 from J; bases not matched to a gene: 14. This PCR relied on a set of 60 Vbeta primers and 13 Jbeta primers. Method: immunoSEQ multiplex PCR; TCRdb's copy keeps in-frame clones and lacks some. The sample has approximately 140,000 clones, under 80% seen once. This clone was seen more than once but under ten times. The TCR was taken from a male donor in good health and CMV-seronegative. The chain couples TRBV5-1 to TRBJ2-1, with 8 bases matching TRBD1. Sample: PBMCs. The CDR3 region has the DNA TGCGCCAGCAGCTTCAGGCTCGGCGGACAGGGCAAGAATGAGCAGTTCTTC. The encoded protein is CASSFRLGGQGKNEQFF. Drawing the rest from reference TRBV5-1 and TRBJ2-1, the complete variable domain is KAGVTQTPRYLIKTRGQQVTLSCSPISGHRSVSWYQQTPGQGLQFLFEYFSETQRNKGNFPGRFSGRQFSNSRSEMNVSTLELGDSALYLCASSFRLGGQGKNEQFFGPGTRLTVL.